The sequence of this T cell receptor beta chain was determined in a study of blood T cell dynamics during melanoma immunotherapy. Whole-study context: Metastatic melanoma patients received first-line pembrolizumab or nivolumab plus ipilimumab.

Repertoires were generated with immunoSEQ multiplex PCR, while TCRdb's copy carries only in-frame clones and drops some. The sample consists of roughly 25,000 clones, around nine tenths of them appearing once. Time point of the sample: pre-treatment baseline. One draw preceded checkpoint blockade; another followed its first cycle at week 3. Patients with prior systemic cancer treatment, concomitant immunosuppressants, or other active malignancies were excluded. This CDR3 has 16 residues. CDR1 and CDR2 from the germline V gene are SEHNR and FQNEAQ (reference sequence). Trimming shortened V by 7 bases and J by 0 bases, and 17 bases separated the two germline ends.

The receptor was derived from a human donor with melanoma. The gene calls are TRBV7-9 and TRBJ2-3; D might be TRBD2 (6 bases). The sample consisted of blood, taken from a patient treated with checkpoint blockade. As DNA, the CDR3 is TGTGCCAGCAACCCGGACTCCCTAGCGAGCACAGATACGCAGTATTTT. This codes for CASNPDSLASTDTQYF.